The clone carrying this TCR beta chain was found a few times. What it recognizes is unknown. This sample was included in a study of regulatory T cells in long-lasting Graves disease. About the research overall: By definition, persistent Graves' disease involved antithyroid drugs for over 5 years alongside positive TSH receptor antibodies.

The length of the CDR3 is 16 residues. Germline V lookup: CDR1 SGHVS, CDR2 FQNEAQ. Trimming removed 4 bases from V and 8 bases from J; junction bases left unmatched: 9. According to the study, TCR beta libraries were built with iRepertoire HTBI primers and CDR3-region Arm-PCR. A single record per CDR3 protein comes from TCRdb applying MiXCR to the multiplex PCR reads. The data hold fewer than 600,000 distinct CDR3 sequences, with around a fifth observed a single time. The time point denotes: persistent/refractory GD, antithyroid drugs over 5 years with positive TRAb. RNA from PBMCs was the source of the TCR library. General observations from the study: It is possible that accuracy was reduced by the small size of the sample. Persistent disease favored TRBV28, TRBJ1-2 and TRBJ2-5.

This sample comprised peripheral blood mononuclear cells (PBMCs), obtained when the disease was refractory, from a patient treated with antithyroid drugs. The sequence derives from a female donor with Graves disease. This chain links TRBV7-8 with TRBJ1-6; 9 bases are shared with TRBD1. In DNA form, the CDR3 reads TGTGCCAGCAGCTCAACAGGGGGCGTAAGGGATTCACCCCTCCACTTT. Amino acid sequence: CASSSTGGVRDSPLHF.